These T cell receptor beta chains were read from a single sample in a study of T cell changes during pregnancy in multiple sclerosis. TCRdb's copy holds only in-frame clones and misses some; the assay was immunoSEQ multiplex PCR. The sample carries 30,000 to 40,000 clones, 91% recorded once. Sequencing used CD8+ T cells from peripheral blood mononuclear cells, obtained in the second trimester of pregnancy. These receptors all stem from a female donor with multiple sclerosis, enrolled in a pregnancy study. Each CDR3 is given with its conserved first and last residue. The D gene is left open where the match is weak. Rows may omit the clone size; those that give it use once, few, many or a size class.

>TRBJ2-5|once|TRBD2|TRBV4-2
CASSPAGGPVETQYF
TGTGCCAGCAGCCCAGCGGGGGGGCCGGTAGAGACCCAGTACTTC
>TRBJ2-4|-|-|TRBV19
CASSIRHSPSKNIQYF
TGTGCCAGTAGTATTAGACATTCCCCGTCCAAAAACATTCAGTACTTC
>TRBJ1-5|-|TRBD1|TRBV19
CASSLGQGNQPQHF
TGTGCCAGTAGTTTAGGACAGGGCAATCAGCCCCAGCATTTT
>TRBJ2-7|-|TRBD2|TRBV10-1
CASSESEREAGEQYF
TGCGCCAGCAGTGAGTCGGAGCGGGAGGCGGGGGAGCAGTACTTC
>TRBJ1-1|-|TRBD1|TRBV4-2
CASSQTGTGGWKVDTEAFF
TGTGCCAGCAGCCAGACCGGGACAGGGGGATGGAAGGTAGACACTGAAGCTTTCTTT
>TRBJ2-3|-|-|TRBV6-1
CASRVRAVSTDTQYF
TGTGCCAGCAGGGTTCGAGCGGTGAGCACAGATACGCAGTATTTT
>TRBJ2-7|-|-|TRBV5-4
CASSLEDSEDTPYEQYF
TGTGCCAGCAGCTTGGAAGATTCTGAGGACACTCCCTACGAGCAGTACTTC
>TRBJ2-7|-|TRBD1|TRBV14
CASRRSTGTYEQYF
TGTGCCAGCAGGCGTTCGACAGGGACGTACGAGCAGTACTTC
>TRBJ1-6|-|-|TRBV14
CASSQEWEGSGKNSPLHF
TGTGCCAGCAGCCAAGAGTGGGAGGGCAGCGGGAAAAATTCACCCCTCCACTTT
>TRBJ2-7|-|TRBD2|TRBV11-2
CASSSFGGGSPSYEQYF
TGTGCCAGCAGCTCCTTCGGGGGGGGGTCGCCTTCCTACGAGCAGTACTTC
>TRBJ2-5|-|TRBD1|TRBV7-3
CASSPQQGARETQYF
TGTGCCAGCAGCCCCCAGCAGGGGGCTAGGGAGACCCAGTACTTC
>TRBJ1-5|-|-|TRBV30
CAWSYRVGQPQHF
TGTGCCTGGTCCTACAGGGTGGGTCAGCCCCAGCATTTT
>TRBJ2-3|-|-|TRBV19
CASSAKGTDTQYF
TGTGCCAGTAGTGCGAAAGGCACAGATACGCAGTATTTT
>TRBJ1-1|-|-|TRBV5-4
CASSIKEGHTEAFF
TGTGCCAGCAGCATAAAGGAGGGCCACACTGAAGCTTTCTTT
>TRBJ2-1|-|TRBD2|TRBV18
CASSPPTERGVLSYNEQFF
TGTGCCAGCTCACCACCAACAGAGCGGGGGGTCCTCTCCTACAATGAGCAGTTCTTC
>TRBJ1-5|once|-|TRBV19
CASSIGGLGNQPQHF
TGTGCCAGTAGTATCGGGGGGCTTGGCAATCAGCCCCAGCATTTT
>TRBJ2-7|-|TRBD2|TRBV4-3
CASSQDLAGGVYEQYF
TGCGCCAGCAGCCAAGATCTTGCGGGGGGAGTCTACGAGCAGTACTTC
>TRBJ2-1|few|TRBD2|TRBV6-5
CASSYRDYTDEQFF
TGTGCCAGCAGTTACCGGGACTATACTGATGAGCAGTTCTTC
>TRBJ2-7|once|-|TRBV27
CASSFSREDYEQYF
TGTGCCAGCAGTTTCAGCAGGGAGGACTACGAGCAGTACTTC
>TRBJ2-7|-|TRBD1|TRBV18
CASSPTGQDTYEQYF
TGTGCCAGCTCACCAACGGGACAGGACACCTACGAGCAGTACTTC
>TRBJ1-1|-|-|TRBV15
CATSRDEDRNTEAFF
TGTGCCACCAGCAGAGATGAGGACAGGAACACTGAAGCTTTCTTT
>TRBJ1-1|once|TRBD1|TRBV9
CASSDGTGRGGTEAFF
TGTGCCAGCAGCGACGGGACAGGGCGAGGGGGCACTGAAGCTTTCTTT
>TRBJ2-7|-|-|TRBV29-1
CSVVGGFGEQYF
TGCAGCGTTGTTGGAGGGTTTGGCGAGCAGTACTTC
>TRBJ2-5|-|-|TRBV5-4
CASSLELEETQYF
TGTGCCAGCAGCTTGGAACTAGAAGAGACCCAGTACTTC
>TRBJ1-1|-|-|TRBV19
CATSGSLNTEAFF
TGTGCCACCTCGGGATCATTGAACACTGAAGCTTTCTTT
>TRBJ2-1|-|-|TRBV5-1
CASSLNGGPPNEQFF
TGCGCCAGCAGCTTGAACGGGGGGCCTCCCAATGAGCAGTTCTTC
>TRBJ2-7|-|TRBD2|TRBV29-1
CSVRWEGRNEQYF
TGCAGCGTTAGGTGGGAGGGCCGGAACGAGCAGTACTTC
>TRBJ2-7|-|TRBD1|TRBV29-1
CSVAQGAYEQYF
TGCAGCGTTGCACAGGGGGCCTACGAGCAGTACTTC
>TRBJ1-1|-|-|TRBV5-4
CASSLERAEAFF
TGTGCCAGCAGCCTGGAGAGGGCTGAAGCTTTCTTT
>TRBJ1-1|-|TRBD1|TRBV11-2
CASAQGAVTEAFF
TGTGCCAGCGCACAGGGGGCGGTCACTGAAGCTTTCTTT
>TRBJ1-2|once|-|TRBV6-1
CASSEDSSVDYTF
TGTGCCAGCAGTGAGGACTCATCGGTGGACTACACCTTC
>TRBJ1-1|-|-|TRBV2
CASRGTPAYEAFF
TGTGCCAGCAGGGGGACACCGGCCTATGAAGCTTTCTTT
>TRBJ1-4|-|-|TRBV7-9
CASSPDSVGNEKLFF
TGTGCCAGCAGCCCCGACAGTGTCGGTAATGAAAAACTGTTTTTT
>TRBJ1-4|once|TRBD1|TRBV7-9
CASSSRTGVGEKLFF
TGTGCCAGCAGCTCTCGGACAGGGGTTGGAGAAAAACTGTTTTTT
>TRBJ2-2|-|TRBD1|TRBV7-6
CASSPGGNTGELFF
TGTGCCAGCAGCCCAGGGGGCAACACCGGGGAGCTGTTTTTT
>TRBJ2-7|-|-|TRBV21-1
CASSKNPRDWPYEQYF
TGTGCCAGCAGCAAAAATCCCCGGGACTGGCCCTACGAGCAGTACTTC
>TRBJ2-2|-|TRBD2|TRBV2
CAGGGGLAGEGNTGELFF
TGTGCCGGCGGGGGGGGGCTAGCGGGAGAGGGAAACACCGGGGAGCTGTTTTTT
>TRBJ1-2|-|TRBD1|TRBV5-1
CASSPTGTGAKVYGYTF
TGCGCCAGCAGCCCAACCGGGACAGGAGCGAAGGTCTATGGCTACACCTTC
>TRBJ1-2|-|TRBD1|TRBV6-5
CASSYSKGALHGYTF
TGTGCCAGCAGTTACTCGAAGGGGGCGCTTCATGGCTACACCTTC
>TRBJ1-2|-|-|TRBV11-2
CASSPDRYGYTF
TGTGCCAGCAGCCCAGACAGATATGGCTACACCTTC
>TRBJ2-5|-|TRBD2|TRBV2
CASRYGTSHQETQYF
TGTGCCAGCAGGTACGGGACTAGTCACCAAGAGACCCAGTACTTC
>TRBJ1-4|-|-|TRBV5-6
CASSFLQGAEKLFF
TGTGCCAGCAGCTTTTTACAGGGCGCTGAAAAACTGTTTTTT
>TRBJ2-1|-|TRBD2|TRBV27
CASMSGGASNEQFF
TGTGCCAGCATGAGCGGGGGGGCCTCCAATGAGCAGTTCTTC
>TRBJ1-1|-|TRBD1|TRBV4-2
CASSARDRGPADTEAFF
TGTGCCAGCAGCGCCCGGGACAGGGGGCCGGCGGACACTGAAGCTTTCTTT
>TRBJ2-7|-|TRBD1|TRBV5-4
CASSRQGAEYEQYF
TGTGCCAGCAGCAGACAGGGGGCAGAATACGAGCAGTACTTC
>TRBJ2-3|-|-|TRBV5-1
CASSLRVTNSDTQYF
TGCGCCAGCAGCTTACGGGTGACTAATTCAGATACGCAGTATTTT
>TRBJ2-3|-|TRBD2|TRBV6-5
CASSYSSGSGSDTQYF
TGTGCCAGCAGTTACTCTAGCGGGAGTGGTTCAGATACGCAGTATTTT
>TRBJ2-1|-|TRBD2|TRBV12-5
CASGLTSGRLHNEQFF
TGTGCTAGTGGGCTGACTAGCGGGAGGCTTCACAATGAGCAGTTCTTC
>TRBJ2-2|-|TRBD2|TRBV5-6
CASSLDLAGETGELFF
TGTGCCAGCAGCTTGGATCTAGCGGGAGAAACCGGGGAGCTGTTTTTT
>TRBJ1-2|once|-|TRBV7-3
CASSFEGVGYTF
TGTGCCAGCAGCTTCGAGGGGGTTGGCTACACCTTC
>TRBJ1-2|-|-|TRBV6-1
CASSGSGFDYGYTF
TGTGCCAGCAGTGGTTCGGGGTTCGACTATGGCTACACCTTC
>TRBJ1-1|-|TRBD1|TRBV6-1
CASKGLIGGRTEAFF
TGTGCCAGCAAGGGACTGATAGGGGGCAGGACTGAAGCTTTCTTT
>TRBJ1-1|-|TRBD1|TRBV6-6
CASSSPTQGVTEAFF
TGTGCCAGCAGTTCTCCGACGCAGGGGGTCACTGAAGCTTTCTTT
>TRBJ2-2|-|-|TRBV9
CASSVPPGDLGSAGELFF
TGTGCCAGCAGCGTTCCCCCCGGGGACTTAGGATCGGCCGGGGAGCTGTTTTTT
>TRBJ1-1|-|-|TRBV4-1
CASSQTPGLNTEAFF
TGCGCCAGCAGCCAAACACCGGGACTTAACACTGAAGCTTTCTTT